This T cell receptor (beta chain) was identified during a study of PD-1 blockade in mismatch repair-deficient tumors. Study information: Patients had over ten mismatch repair-deficient cancer types and were previously treated and progressing. General study points: Tumor-resident clones, often absent from pretreatment blood, expanded after pembrolizumab and then contracted.

Details on this clone: What it recognizes is unknown.

This CDR3 spans 13 amino acids. Germline CDR1 is MRHNA and CDR2 is SNTAGT. Trimming removed 2 bases at V and 4 bases at J, with 5 bases between. Sequenced by immunoSEQ multiplex PCR; TCRdb stores in-frame clones only, minus some. This repertoire shows more than 95,000 clones, about 88% found once; its top ten account for roughly 13%. This TCR derives from an adult with mismatch repair-deficient cancer. The chain is built from TRBV6-4 and TRBJ2-2; D perhaps matches TRBD2 (5 bases). The sample in question was peripheral blood, obtained 44 weeks after starting pembrolizumab. The CDR3 reads CASSDTSTGELFF. CDR3 DNA sequence: TGTGCCAGCAGTGACACTAGCACCGGGGAGCTGTTTTTT.